A single sample is the source of the 5 T cell receptor beta chains below, sequenced in a study of vaccination and CD4 T cells after COVID-19. Scientists ran DNA taken from cultured CD4+ T cells through the Oncomine TCR Beta short-read assay for sequencing. TCRdb recomputed calls from the PCR reads with MiXCR, one row per CDR3 protein. Of about 7,200 distinct CDR3 sequences listed, around 20% are singletons. Described treatment: roughly 11-day PBMC culture with coronavirus spike peptide pools or control peptides (ViraFEST assay). For these TCRs, the target antigens are not known. The sample consisted of CD4+ T cells from blood, cultured in vitro, taken after SARS-CoV-2 vaccination. Source of these receptors: a human donor who had recovered from COVID-19.

Only a few counts were recorded for this clonotype. A junction boundary mismatches the germline segment, possibly from a read error. V gene TRBV7-2 combines with J gene TRBJ1-2; D not certain. From germline, CDR1 is SGHTA and CDR2 FQGNSA. The CDR3 runs to 13 residues. CDR3 protein: CASSSREAFTADF. CDR3 DNA sequence: TGTGCCAGCAGCTCTAGAGAGGCTTTTACGGCGGACTTC.

V usage is TRBV28 and J usage is TRBJ2-3; D is ambiguous. The CDR3 totals 16 residues. CDR1 and CDR2 (germline): MDHEN, SYDVKM. Trimming removed 7 bases at V and 0 bases at J, with 17 bases between. CDR3 sequence reads: CASTVIFPNSTDTQYF. The CDR3 DNA reads TGTGCCAGCACCGTGATCTTTCCGAATAGCACAGATACGCAGTATTTT.

The chain has TRBV27 and TRBJ1-1; D ambiguous. Germline CDR1 MNHEY, CDR2 SMNVEV (reference sequence). Trimming took 9 bases from V and 0 from J, leaving 11 bases between them. This CDR3 spans 13 amino acids. CDR3 bases: TGTGCCAGGTCCAAGAGACTGAACACTGAAGCTTTCTTT. Translation: CARSKRLNTEAFF.

A remark on this clonotype: At one end the junction does not follow the germline gene, possibly because of a read error. The rearrangement joins TRBV5-8 to TRBJ1-3, with TRBD1 identical over 7 bases. This CDR3 spans 14 amino acids. CDR1 is SGHTS, CDR2 YDEGEE, per germline. The chain's CDR3 is CASTLTGTGNTIYF. As DNA, the CDR3 is TGTGCCAGCACCTTGACAGGGACTGGAAACACCATATATTTT.

The chain recombines TRBV19 with TRBJ1-2; 7 bases are shared with TRBD1. The V gene end was trimmed by 3 bases and the J gene end by 1 base; junction bases not matched to a gene: 11. From germline, CDR1 is LNHDA and CDR2 SQIVND (reference sequence). This CDR3 has 17 residues. CDR3 region: CASSIASGGRINYGYTF. The CDR3 DNA sequence: TGTGCCAGTAGTATTGCCTCAGGGGGTAGAATTAACTATGGCTACACCTTC.